Each of the 17 T cell receptor beta chains below was sequenced from the same sample in a study of blood T cell repertoires in COVID-19. Libraries were prepared by immunoSEQ multiplex PCR; TCRdb keeps only in-frame clonotypes and omits some of them. The repertoire holds some 110,000 clones, about 70% seen once, with 0.8% to 1% in the top ten. Source material: peripheral blood. Receptors were obtained from a human donor with acute or convalescent COVID-19. The donor label of this sample is uncertain.

This chain uses TRBV29-1 with TRBJ2-3; D may be TRBD2 (7 bases). V lost 6 bases and J 5 bases, leaving 15 bases between the germline ends. The CDR3 covers 13 residues. Germline-derived CDR1 and CDR2 are SQVTM and ANQGSEA. The CDR3 reads CSVTRGAGDTQYF. The CDR3 DNA follows: TGCAGCGTCACACGGGGGGCGGGAGATACGCAGTATTTT.

The chain uses TRBV5-1 and TRBJ1-1; 7 bases are a match to TRBD1. There are 14 residues in the CDR3. Germline values: CDR1 SGHRS, CDR2 YFSETQ. V lost 6 bases, J lost 1 base, and 6 bases stayed unmatched. Here the CDR3 DNA reads TGCGCCAGCACCATCGACAGGGCGAACACTGAAGCTTTCTTT. As protein: CASTIDRANTEAFF.

The chain recombines TRBV28 with TRBJ1-4, with 8 positions matching TRBD1. This CDR3 has 14 amino acids. The ends lost 3 bases at V and 8 bases at J; junction bases unmatched: 5. Germline-derived CDR1 and CDR2 are MDHEN and SYDVKM. CDR3 residues: CASSFQGANEKLFF. The DNA for the CDR3 is TGTGCCAGCAGTTTTCAGGGGGCAAACGAAAAACTGTTTTTT.

The rearrangement links TRBV5-1 to TRBJ2-1; TRBD2 might be the D (6 bases). From germline, CDR1 is SGHRS and CDR2 YFSETQ. There are 12 residues in the CDR3. V was clipped by 4 bases and J by 10 bases, with 12 bases between them. For the CDR3, the DNA is TGCGCCAGCAGCCCCGGTGGGAGGGAGCAGTTCTTC. Amino acids: CASSPGGREQFF.

The chain is built from TRBV2 and TRBJ2-5; a possible D gene is TRBD1 (5 bases). The CDR3 has 15 amino acids. The germline gives CDR1 SNHLY, CDR2 FYNNEI. The V and J ends lost 1 base and 5 bases respectively, with 14 bases between them. The DNA of the CDR3 is TGTGCCAGCAGTGAAGGGTCAGGGTCAGGGGAGACCCAGTACTTC. Translated: CASSEGSGSGETQYF.

A few counts support this clone. V gene TRBV3-1 (or the pseudogene TRBV3-2) combines with J gene TRBJ2-5; 9 bases fit TRBD2. This CDR3 is 16 amino acids long. J lost 5 bases, V lost 5 bases, and 12 bases had no gene match. Germline CDR1 is LGHDT and CDR2 is YNNKEL (reference sequence). The CDR3 nucleotides read TGTGCCAGCAGCAAGAATTCACTAGCGGGCGGGGAGACCCAGTACTTC. Protein sequence: CASSKNSLAGGETQYF.

This clone was recorded at least ten times. V and J are TRBV24-1 and TRBJ1-2; the D gene is possibly TRBD1 (5 bases). V lost 7 bases and J 4 bases, leaving 9 bases between the germline ends. The CDR3 runs to 12 residues. Germline V CDR1 and CDR2: KGHDR, SFDVKD. The CDR3 spells CATSQGSYGYTF. DNA for the CDR3: TGTGCCACCAGCCAGGGAAGCTATGGCTACACCTTC.

Only one count was recorded for this clone. A junction boundary mismatches the germline segment, possibly from a read error. The chain uses TRBV6-5 and TRBJ1-5; possibly TRBD1 for D (5 bases). CDR1 and CDR2 (germline): MNHEY, SVGAGI. The CDR3 sequence is 14 residues long. CDR3 nucleotides: TGTGCCAGCTCCGACAGCCATAGCAATCAGCCCCAACATTTT. This codes for CASSDSHSNQPQHF.

Sample share makes this clone medium-sized. The chain joins TRBV6-5 to TRBJ1-2; TRBD1 agrees at 8 bases. The germline gives CDR1 MNHEY, CDR2 SVGAGI. This CDR3 spans 14 amino acids. The V segment lost 6 bases and the J segment 3 bases; nucleotides outside the gene matches: 6. The CDR3 spells CASRLDRVDYGYTF. DNA for the CDR3: TGTGCCAGCAGATTGGACAGGGTCGACTATGGCTACACCTTC.

This clone occurred a few times. The chain has TRBV6-5 and TRBJ1-2; the D gene is possibly TRBD1 (6 bases). This CDR3 region has 15 residues. Per the germline V gene, CDR1 is MNHEY and CDR2 is SVGAGI. V was cut by 0 bases and J by 7 bases, with 15 bases left in between. The CDR3 region has the DNA TGTGCCAGCAGTTACTCGGTGGACAGCCCCAGTGGCTACACCTTC. This codes for CASSYSVDSPSGYTF.

V and J are TRBV6-6 and TRBJ2-7; 12 bases fit TRBD2. V trimming: 8 bases; J trimming: 7 bases; junction bases outside the gene matches: 15. This CDR3 is 16 amino acids long. Germline V lookup: CDR1 MNHNY, CDR2 SVGAGI (reference sequence). Here the CDR3 reads CASRREPTGTSGEQYV. As DNA, the CDR3 is TGTGCCAGCCGACGAGAGCCCACCGGGACTAGCGGGGAGCAGTACGTC.

The chain joins TRBV11-3 to TRBJ2-6; TRBD1 might be the D (6 bases). V was pared by 0 bases and J by 1 base, with 22 bases between. The CDR3 runs 21 residues. CDR1 and CDR2 (germline): SGHNT, YENEEA. CDR3 region: CASSLDFATLDSRSGANVLTF. The DNA of the CDR3 is TGTGCCAGCAGCTTAGACTTTGCAACCTTGGACAGCCGGTCTGGGGCCAACGTCCTGACTTTC.

V gene TRBV2 combines with J gene TRBJ1-1; 7 nucleotides agree with TRBD1. The length of the CDR3 is 14 residues. The germline V gene has CDR1 SNHLY and CDR2 FYNNEI. Trimming at V came to 6 bases and at J to 2 bases, leaving 6 bases not matched to a gene. This CDR3 reads CASRRQGLNTEAFF. CDR3 coding DNA: TGTGCCAGCAGACGACAGGGCCTAAACACTGAAGCTTTCTTT.

V gene TRBV9 combines with J gene TRBJ2-5, with a weak D call TRBD1 (6 bases). The CDR3 is made up of 14 amino acids. Trimming removed 4 bases at V and 1 base at J, with 11 bases between. CDR1 SGDLS and CDR2 YYNGEE come from the germline V gene. CDR3 in DNA: TGTGCCAGCAGCCCCGGACAGCCCCAAGAGACCCAGTACTTC. Protein sequence: CASSPGQPQETQYF.

CDR3 coding DNA: TGTGCCAGCAGCTCCCAGGCCGGGATCCAAGAGACCCAGTACTTC. Amino acid sequence: CASSSQAGIQETQYF. The rearrangement joins TRBV7-6 to TRBJ2-5, with D possibly being TRBD2 (5 bases). This CDR3 comprises 15 residues. Trimming pared 4 bases from V and 1 base from J, leaving 13 bases between. Per the germline V gene, CDR1 is SGHVS and CDR2 is FNYEAQ.

The rearrangement joins TRBV29-1 to TRBJ2-5, with no clear D. V was pared by 6 bases and J by 5 bases, with 16 bases between. In germline, CDR1 is SQVTM, CDR2 ANQGSEA. The CDR3 is 13 amino acids. CDR3 sequence: CSVSPGSRETQYF. In DNA form, the CDR3 reads TGCAGCGTCTCGCCCGGCTCCAGGGAGACCCAGTACTTC.

This clone occurred a few times. This CDR3 reads CASSLSRTGYSGYTF. The CDR3 DNA follows: TGTGCCAGCAGTTTATCGCGGACAGGGTATAGTGGCTACACCTTC. The chain links TRBV27 to TRBJ1-2, with 8 bases matching TRBD1. The CDR3 is made up of 15 amino acids. The V gene's germline CDR1 is MNHEY and CDR2 SMNVEV (reference sequence). V lost 0 bases and J lost 7; bases outside the gene matches: 7.